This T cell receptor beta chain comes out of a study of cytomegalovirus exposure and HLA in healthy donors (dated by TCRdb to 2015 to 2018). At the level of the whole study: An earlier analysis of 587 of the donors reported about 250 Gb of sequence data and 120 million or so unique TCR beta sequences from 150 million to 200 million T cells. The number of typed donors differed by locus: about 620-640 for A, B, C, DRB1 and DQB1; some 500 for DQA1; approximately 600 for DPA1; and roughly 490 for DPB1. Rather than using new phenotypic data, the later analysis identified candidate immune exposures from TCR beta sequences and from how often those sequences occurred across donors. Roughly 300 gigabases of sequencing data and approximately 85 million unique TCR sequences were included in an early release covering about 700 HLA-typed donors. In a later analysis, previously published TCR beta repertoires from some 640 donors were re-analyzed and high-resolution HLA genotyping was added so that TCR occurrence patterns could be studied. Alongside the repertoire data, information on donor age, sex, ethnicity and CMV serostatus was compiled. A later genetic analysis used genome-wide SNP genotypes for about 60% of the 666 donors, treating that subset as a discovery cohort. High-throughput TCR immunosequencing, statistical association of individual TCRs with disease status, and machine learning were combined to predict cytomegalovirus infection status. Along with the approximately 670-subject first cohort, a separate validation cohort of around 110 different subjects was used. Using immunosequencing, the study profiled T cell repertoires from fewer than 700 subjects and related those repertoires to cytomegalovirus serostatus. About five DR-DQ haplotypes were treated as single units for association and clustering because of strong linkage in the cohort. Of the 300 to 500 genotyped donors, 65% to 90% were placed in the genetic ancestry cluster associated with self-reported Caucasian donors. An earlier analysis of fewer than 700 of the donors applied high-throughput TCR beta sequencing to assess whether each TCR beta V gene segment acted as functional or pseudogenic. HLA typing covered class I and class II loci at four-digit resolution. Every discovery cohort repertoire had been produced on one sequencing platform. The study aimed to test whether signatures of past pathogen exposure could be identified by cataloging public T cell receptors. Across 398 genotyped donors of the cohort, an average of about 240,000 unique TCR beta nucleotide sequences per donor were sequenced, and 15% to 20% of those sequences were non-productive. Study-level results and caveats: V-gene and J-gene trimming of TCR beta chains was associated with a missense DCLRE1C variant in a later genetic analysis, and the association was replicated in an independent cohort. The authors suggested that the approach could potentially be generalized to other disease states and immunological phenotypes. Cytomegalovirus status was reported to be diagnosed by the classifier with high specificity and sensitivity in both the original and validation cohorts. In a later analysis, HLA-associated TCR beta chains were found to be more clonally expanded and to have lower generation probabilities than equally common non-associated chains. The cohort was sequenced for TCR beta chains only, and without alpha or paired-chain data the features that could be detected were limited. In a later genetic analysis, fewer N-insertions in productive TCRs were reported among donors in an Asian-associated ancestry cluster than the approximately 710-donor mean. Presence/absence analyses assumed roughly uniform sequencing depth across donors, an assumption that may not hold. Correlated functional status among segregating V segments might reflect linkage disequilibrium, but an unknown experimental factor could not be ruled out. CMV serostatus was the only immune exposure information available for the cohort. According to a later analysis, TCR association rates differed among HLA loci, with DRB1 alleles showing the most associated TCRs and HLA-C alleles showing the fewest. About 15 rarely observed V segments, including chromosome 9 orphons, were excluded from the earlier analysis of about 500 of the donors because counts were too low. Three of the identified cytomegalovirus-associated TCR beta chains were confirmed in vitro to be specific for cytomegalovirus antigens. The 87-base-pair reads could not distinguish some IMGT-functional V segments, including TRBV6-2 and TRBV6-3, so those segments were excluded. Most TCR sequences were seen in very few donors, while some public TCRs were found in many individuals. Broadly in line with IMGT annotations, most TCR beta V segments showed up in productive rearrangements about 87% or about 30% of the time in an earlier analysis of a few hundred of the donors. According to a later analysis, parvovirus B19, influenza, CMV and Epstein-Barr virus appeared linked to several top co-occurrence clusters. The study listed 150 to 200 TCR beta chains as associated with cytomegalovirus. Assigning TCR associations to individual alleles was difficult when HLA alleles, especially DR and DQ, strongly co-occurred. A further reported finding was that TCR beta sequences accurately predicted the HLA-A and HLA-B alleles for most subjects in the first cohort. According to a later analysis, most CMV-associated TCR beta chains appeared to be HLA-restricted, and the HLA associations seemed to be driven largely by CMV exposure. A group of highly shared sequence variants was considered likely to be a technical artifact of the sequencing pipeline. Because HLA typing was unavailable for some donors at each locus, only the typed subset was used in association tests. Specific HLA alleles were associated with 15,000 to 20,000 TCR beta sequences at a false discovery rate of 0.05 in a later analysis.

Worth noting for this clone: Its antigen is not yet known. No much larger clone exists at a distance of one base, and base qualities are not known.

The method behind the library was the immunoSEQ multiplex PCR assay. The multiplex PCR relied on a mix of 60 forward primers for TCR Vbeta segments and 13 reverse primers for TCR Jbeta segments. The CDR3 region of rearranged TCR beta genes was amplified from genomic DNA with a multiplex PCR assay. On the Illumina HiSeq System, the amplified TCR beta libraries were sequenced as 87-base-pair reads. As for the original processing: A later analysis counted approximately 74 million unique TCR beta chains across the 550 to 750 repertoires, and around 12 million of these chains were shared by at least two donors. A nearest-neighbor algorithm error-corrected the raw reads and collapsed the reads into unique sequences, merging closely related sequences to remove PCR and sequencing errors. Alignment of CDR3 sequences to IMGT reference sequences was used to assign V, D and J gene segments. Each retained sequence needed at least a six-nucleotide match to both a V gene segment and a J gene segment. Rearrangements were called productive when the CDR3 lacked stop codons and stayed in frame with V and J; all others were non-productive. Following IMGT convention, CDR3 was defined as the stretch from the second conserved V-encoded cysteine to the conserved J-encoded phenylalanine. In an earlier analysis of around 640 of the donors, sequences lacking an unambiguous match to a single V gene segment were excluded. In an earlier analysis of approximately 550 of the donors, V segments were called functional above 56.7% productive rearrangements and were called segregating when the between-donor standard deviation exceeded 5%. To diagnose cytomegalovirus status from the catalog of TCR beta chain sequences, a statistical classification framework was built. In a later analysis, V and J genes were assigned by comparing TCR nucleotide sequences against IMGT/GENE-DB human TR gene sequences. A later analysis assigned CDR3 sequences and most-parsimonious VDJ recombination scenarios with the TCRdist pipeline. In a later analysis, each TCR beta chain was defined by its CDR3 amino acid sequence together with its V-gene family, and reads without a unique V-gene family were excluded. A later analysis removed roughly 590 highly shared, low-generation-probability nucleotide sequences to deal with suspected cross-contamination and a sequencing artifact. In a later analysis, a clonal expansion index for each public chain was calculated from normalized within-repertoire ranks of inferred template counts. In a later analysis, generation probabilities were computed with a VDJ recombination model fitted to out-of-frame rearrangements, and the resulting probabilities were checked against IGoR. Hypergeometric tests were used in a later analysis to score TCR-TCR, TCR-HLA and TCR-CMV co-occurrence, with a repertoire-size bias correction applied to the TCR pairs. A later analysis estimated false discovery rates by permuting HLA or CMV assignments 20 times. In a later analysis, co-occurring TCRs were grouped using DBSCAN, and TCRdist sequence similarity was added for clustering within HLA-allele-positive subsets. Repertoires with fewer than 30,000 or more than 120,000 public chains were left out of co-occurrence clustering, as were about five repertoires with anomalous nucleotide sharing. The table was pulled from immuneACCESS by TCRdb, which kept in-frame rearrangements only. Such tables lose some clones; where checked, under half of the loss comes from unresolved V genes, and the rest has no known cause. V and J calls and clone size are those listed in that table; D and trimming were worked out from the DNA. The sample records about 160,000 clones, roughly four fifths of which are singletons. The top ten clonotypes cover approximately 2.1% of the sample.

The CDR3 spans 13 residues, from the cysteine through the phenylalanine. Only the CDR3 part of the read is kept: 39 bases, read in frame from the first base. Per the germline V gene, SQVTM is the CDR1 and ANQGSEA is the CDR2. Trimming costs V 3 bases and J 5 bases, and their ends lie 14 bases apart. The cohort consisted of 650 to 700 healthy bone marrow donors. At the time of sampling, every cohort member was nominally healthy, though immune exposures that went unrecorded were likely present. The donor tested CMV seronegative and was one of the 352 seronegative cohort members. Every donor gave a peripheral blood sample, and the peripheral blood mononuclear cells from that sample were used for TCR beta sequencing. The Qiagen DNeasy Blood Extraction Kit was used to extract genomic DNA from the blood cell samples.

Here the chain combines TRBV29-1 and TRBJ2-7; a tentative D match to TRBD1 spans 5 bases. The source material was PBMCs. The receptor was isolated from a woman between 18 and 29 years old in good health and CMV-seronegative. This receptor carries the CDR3 CSVDTQGPHEQYF. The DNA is TGCAGCGTTGATACCCAGGGCCCCCACGAGCAGTACTTC.